The 23 T cell receptor beta chains given below trace back to one sample, sequenced in a study of graft-versus-host responses after intestinal transplantation. Some clones are missing from TCRdb's copy, which holds only in-frame ones; the method was immunoSEQ multiplex PCR. The profile covers 90,000 to 150,000 clones, with approximately 96% appearing a single time and around 3.3% taken by the ten largest. Their recognized antigens are unknown. Source: unstimulated CD8+ T cells sorted from spleen or lymph node cells, taken before intestinal transplant. The receptor set was obtained from a human donor who received an intestinal transplant.

The chain combines TRBV27 with TRBJ1-5; the D gene is possibly TRBD1 (5 bases). The ends were cut back, 2 bases at V and 4 bases at J, with 9 bases in the middle. This CDR3 has 14 amino acids. Germline lookup yields CDR1 MNHEY and CDR2 SMNVEV (reference sequence). The CDR3 loop is CASSLMGVNQPQHF. The CDR3 DNA reads as TGTGCCAGCAGTTTAATGGGGGTGAATCAGCCCCAGCATTTT.

This clone appeared a single time. The rearrangement uses TRBV27 and TRBJ2-5; 10 bases are shared with TRBD2. J was trimmed by 4 bases and V by 0 bases; bases with no gene match: 8. CDR1 is MNHEY, CDR2 SMNVEV, per germline (reference sequence). This CDR3 is built from 17 residues. DNA for the CDR3: TGTGCCAGCAGTTTATCCCCCCTAGCGGGAGCGGGAGAGACCCAGTACTTC. Translated: CASSLSPLAGAGETQYF.

The chain recombines TRBV7-8 with TRBJ2-5; D is perhaps TRBD1 (6 bases). V was cut by 6 bases and J by 3 bases, with 14 bases left in between. The CDR3 sequence is 14 residues long. In germline, CDR1 is SGHVS, CDR2 FQNEAQ. In nucleotides, the CDR3 is TGTGCCAGCAGTAGTGGCTGGACAGAAGAGACCCAGTACTTC. Protein: CASSSGWTEETQYF.

This chain uses TRBV27 with TRBJ2-7, with 7 bases aligning to TRBD2. V trimming: 0 bases; J trimming: 4 bases; junction bases outside the gene matches: 3. From germline, CDR1 is MNHEY and CDR2 SMNVEV (reference sequence). CDR3 length: 14 residues. The CDR3 region is CASSLSPGGYEQYF. DNA for the CDR3: TGTGCCAGCAGTTTATCCCCCGGGGGGTACGAGCAGTACTTC.

Only one count was recorded for this clone. The rearrangement links TRBV19 to TRBJ2-1; TRBD2 matches at 12 bases. V shed 1 base, J shed 10 bases, and the junction held 2 bases outside the gene matches. Germline-derived CDR1 and CDR2 are LNHDA and SQIVND (reference sequence). The CDR3 has 14 amino acids. For the CDR3, the DNA is TGTGCCAGTAGTATAGGAGGGACTAGCGGGGAGCAGTTCTTC. Translating gives CASSIGGTSGEQFF.

V gene TRBV15 combines with J gene TRBJ2-3; 7 positions agree with TRBD2. From germline, CDR1 is LNHNV and CDR2 YYDKDF (reference sequence). V was pared by 2 bases and J by 0 bases, with 8 bases of the junction left unmatched. This CDR3 is built from 17 residues. The DNA of the CDR3 is TGTGCCACCAGCAGAACCCATCTAGCGGCTAGCACAGATACGCAGTATTTT. Translating it yields CATSRTHLAASTDTQYF.

This clone showed up just once. The chain uses TRBV28 and TRBJ1-3; D unresolved. Germline CDR1 MDHEN, CDR2 SYDVKM. There are 16 residues in the CDR3. The ends were cut back, 1 base at V and 0 bases at J, with 10 bases in the middle. Here the CDR3 DNA reads TGTGCCAGCAGTTTATCTCTCCAGCTCTCTGGAAACACCATATATTTT. Residues: CASSLSLQLSGNTIYF.

The chain employs TRBV7-9 and TRBJ2-2; D is unclear. V gave up 6 bases and J gave up 7 bases, with 15 bases separating them. The CDR3 runs to 14 residues. Germline CDR1 is SEHNR and CDR2 is FQNEAQ (reference sequence). The CDR3 sequence is CASRKAPPHGELFF. The CDR3 DNA follows: TGTGCCAGCAGGAAGGCGCCCCCCCACGGGGAGCTGTTTTTT.

The chain combines TRBV7-3 with TRBJ1-1; tentative D call: TRBD1 (6 bases). Germline loops: CDR1 SGHTA, CDR2 FQGTGA. This CDR3 spans 15 amino acids. Deletions cut 2 bases from V and 5 bases from J, with 15 bases between. The CDR3 coding sequence is TGTGCCAGCAGCTTACAGGGGACCTGGGGTACTGAAGCTTTCTTT. Amino acid sequence: CASSLQGTWGTEAFF.

The CDR3 nucleotides read TGTGCCAGCGGACAGGGCTACGAGCAGTACTTC. Residues: CASGQGYEQYF. The chain couples TRBV6-1 to TRBJ2-7, with TRBD1 identical over 8 bases. CDR1 MNHNS and CDR2 SASEGT come from the germline V gene. The length of the CDR3 is 11 residues. Unmatched junction bases numbered 0, after V lost 8 bases and J lost 3 bases.

The J gene is TRBJ2-1, the V gene TRBV9, with D perhaps matching TRBD2 (6 bases). Trimming left V 0 bases short and J 9 bases short, with 16 bases between. The germline CDR1 and CDR2 sequences are SGDLS and YYNGEE. This CDR3 is built from 15 residues. CDR3 nucleotide sequence: TGTGCCAGCAGCGTAGTTGCAGTCCGGGGGAGTGAGCAGTTCTTC. Protein product: CASSVVAVRGSEQFF. The variable domain in full, completed from reference TRBV9 and TRBJ2-1, reads DSGVTQTPKHLITATGQRVTLRCSPRSGDLSVYWYQQSLDQGLQFLIQYYNGEERAKGNILERFSAQQFPDLHSELNLSSLELGDSALYFCASSVVAVRGSEQFFGPGTRLTVL.

This chain joins TRBV27 and TRBJ2-1; TRBD2 might be the D (5 bases). There are 14 residues in the CDR3. Germline CDR1 is MNHEY and CDR2 is SMNVEV (reference sequence). V gave up 7 bases and J gave up 3 bases, with 13 bases separating them. The DNA for the CDR3 is TGTGCCAGCACCTCGCAGCGGTTCTACAATGAGCAGTTCTTC. Translated, it gives CASTSQRFYNEQFF.

The genes are TRBV27 and TRBJ2-7, with D tentatively TRBD1 or TRBD2 (5 bases each). The CDR3 spans 15 residues. V dropped 6 bases and J dropped 0 bases, with 15 bases sitting between them. In germline, CDR1 is MNHEY, CDR2 SMNVEV (reference sequence). For the CDR3, the DNA is TGTGCCAGCAGCCACAAGGGGACCTTCTCCTACGAGCAGTACTTC. Encoded protein: CASSHKGTFSYEQYF.

This clone appeared a single time. The CDR3 DNA follows: TGTGCCAGCAGGAGGACAGGGAACTACGAGCAGTACTTC. Its protein is CASRRTGNYEQYF. The chain employs TRBV27 and TRBJ2-7, with 8 bases fitting TRBD1. The germline CDR1 and CDR2 sequences are MNHEY and SMNVEV (reference sequence). V shed 6 bases and J 3 bases; nucleotides not matched to a gene: 4. The CDR3 runs 13 residues.

V is TRBV6-5 and J is TRBJ2-5; TRBD2 matches at 13 bases. The J call is doubtful: the DNA matches TRBJ2-7 better. Germline values: CDR1 MNHEY, CDR2 SVGAGI. There are 15 residues in the CDR3. CDR3 DNA sequence: TGTGCCAGCAGTCCCGGGACTAGCGGGACCTACGAGCAGTACTTC. It specifies CASSPGTSGTYEQYF.

This clone was observed once. J is TRBJ2-3 and V is TRBV28; 8 nucleotides match TRBD2. CDR1 is MDHEN and CDR2 is SYDVKM in the germline V gene. This CDR3 spans 14 amino acids. The trim removed 1 base at V and 5 bases at J, leaving 2 bases unmatched. The CDR3 bases are TGTGCCAGCAGTTTATCGCTAGCGGGAGATACGCAGTATTTT. This gives the protein CASSLSLAGDTQYF. Full variable domain (outside the CDR3, taken from reference TRBV28 and TRBJ2-3): DVKVTQSSRYLVKRTGEKVFLECVQDMDHENMFWYRQDPGLGLRLIYFSYDVKMKEKGDIPEGYSVSREKKERFSLILESASTNQTSMYLCASSLSLAGDTQYFGPGTRLTVL.

This clone was picked up a small number of times. This chain joins TRBV5-6 and TRBJ2-1; D is unclear. The ends were cut back, 4 bases at V and 5 bases at J, with 10 bases in the middle. The CDR3 consists of 13 residues. Germline V gives CDR1 SGHDT, CDR2 YYEEEE. This CDR3 reads CASSPSGDNEQFF. The DNA of the CDR3 is TGTGCCAGCAGCCCCTCTGGTGACAATGAGCAGTTCTTC.

This clone was recorded once. Here the CDR3 reads CASSHRARADEQYF. CDR3 DNA sequence: TGTGCCAGCTCGCACAGGGCTCGTGCTGACGAGCAGTACTTC. The J gene is TRBJ2-7, the V gene TRBV18; possible D gene TRBD1, 6 bases. V was clipped by 6 bases and J by 5 bases, with 17 bases between them. CDR1 KGHSH and CDR2 LQKENI come from the germline V gene. The CDR3 runs to 14 residues.

V is TRBV28 and J is TRBJ2-2; no firm D call. Germline-derived CDR1 and CDR2 are MDHEN and SYDVKM. Trimming left V 3 bases short and J 1 base short, with 0 bases between. The CDR3 is 12 residues long. DNA for the CDR3: TGTGCCAGCAGTTTGAACACCGGGGAGCTGTTTTTT. Amino acids: CASSLNTGELFF.

The table lists this clone with a count of one. The chain employs TRBV30 and TRBJ1-2, with D perhaps matching TRBD1 (6 bases). The CDR3 extends over 14 amino acids. Between the trimmed V and J ends, which lost 0 bases and 5 bases, there was a span of 13 bases. Germline V gene data show CDR1 as GTSNPN and CDR2 as SVGIG (reference sequence). CDR3 coding DNA: TGTGCCTGGAGTGTAGTCAGGGGCTGGTATGGCTACACCTTC. Its translation is CAWSVVRGWYGYTF.

This clone was observed a single time. The CDR3 reads CASSQQGGTGGRDYEQYF. The CDR3 nucleotides read TGCGCCAGCAGCCAACAGGGGGGGACAGGGGGCCGAGACTACGAGCAGTACTTC. The V gene is TRBV4-1, the J gene TRBJ2-7; 12 bases match TRBD1. Germline V gene data show CDR1 as MGHRA and CDR2 as YSYEKL. There are 18 residues in the CDR3. The trim removed 2 bases at V and 3 bases at J, leaving 11 bases unmatched.

This CDR3 reads CASSPSTGRYTEAFF. The CDR3 bases are TGTGCCAGCAGTCCATCGACAGGGAGGTATACTGAAGCTTTCTTT. The rearrangement joins TRBV28 to TRBJ1-1; TRBD1 agrees at 7 bases. V lost 5 bases, J lost 5 bases, and 11 bases stayed unmatched. This CDR3 has 15 residues. Germline V gene sequence: CDR1 MDHEN, CDR2 SYDVKM.

J is TRBJ1-4 and V is TRBV28, with D hard to call. CDR1 and CDR2 (germline): MDHEN, SYDVKM. The CDR3 spans 13 residues. Trimming removed 2 bases at V and 8 bases at J, with 9 bases between. The CDR3 reads CASSLGYSEKLFF. The CDR3 DNA reads TGTGCCAGCAGTTTAGGGTACAGCGAAAAACTGTTTTTT.